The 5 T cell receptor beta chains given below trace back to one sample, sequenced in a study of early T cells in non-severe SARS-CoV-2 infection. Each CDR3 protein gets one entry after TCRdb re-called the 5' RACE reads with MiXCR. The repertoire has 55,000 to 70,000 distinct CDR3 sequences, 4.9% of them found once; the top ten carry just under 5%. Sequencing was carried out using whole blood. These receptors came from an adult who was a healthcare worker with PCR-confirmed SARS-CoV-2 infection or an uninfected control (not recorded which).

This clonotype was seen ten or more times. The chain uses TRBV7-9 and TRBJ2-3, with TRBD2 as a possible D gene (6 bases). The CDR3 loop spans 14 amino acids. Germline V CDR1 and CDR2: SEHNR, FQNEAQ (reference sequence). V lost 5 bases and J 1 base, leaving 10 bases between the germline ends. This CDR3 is CASSGTGGTDTQYF. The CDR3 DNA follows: TGTGCCAGCAGCGGGACGGGGGGCACAGATACGCAGTATTTT.

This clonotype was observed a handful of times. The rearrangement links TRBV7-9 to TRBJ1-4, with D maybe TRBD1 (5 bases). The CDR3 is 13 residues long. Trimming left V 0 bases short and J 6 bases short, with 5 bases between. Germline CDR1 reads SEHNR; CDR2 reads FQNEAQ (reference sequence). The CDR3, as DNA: TGTGCCAGCAGCTTAGCAGGGGATGAAAAACTGTTTTTT. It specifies CASSLAGDEKLFF.

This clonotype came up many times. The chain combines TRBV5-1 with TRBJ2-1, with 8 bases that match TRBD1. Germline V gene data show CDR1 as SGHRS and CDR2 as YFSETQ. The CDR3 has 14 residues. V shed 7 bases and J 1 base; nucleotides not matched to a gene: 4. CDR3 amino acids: CASAGQGSYNEQFF. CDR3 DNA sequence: TGCGCCAGCGCCGGACAGGGATCCTACAATGAGCAGTTCTTC.

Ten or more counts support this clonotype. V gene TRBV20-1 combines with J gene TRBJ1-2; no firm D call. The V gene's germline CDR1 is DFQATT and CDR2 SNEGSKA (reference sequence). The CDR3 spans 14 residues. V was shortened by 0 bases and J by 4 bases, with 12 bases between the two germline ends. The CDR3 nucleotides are TGCAGTGCTAGAGAGGCAGGTGTGACCTATGGCTACACCTTC. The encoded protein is CSAREAGVTYGYTF.

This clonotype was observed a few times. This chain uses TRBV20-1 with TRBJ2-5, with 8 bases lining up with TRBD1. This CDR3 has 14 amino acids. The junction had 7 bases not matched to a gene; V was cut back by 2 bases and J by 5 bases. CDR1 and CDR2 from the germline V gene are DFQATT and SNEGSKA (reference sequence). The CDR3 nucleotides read TGCAGTGCTAGAATACTACAGGGGGTGGAGACCCAGTACTTC. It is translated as CSARILQGVETQYF.